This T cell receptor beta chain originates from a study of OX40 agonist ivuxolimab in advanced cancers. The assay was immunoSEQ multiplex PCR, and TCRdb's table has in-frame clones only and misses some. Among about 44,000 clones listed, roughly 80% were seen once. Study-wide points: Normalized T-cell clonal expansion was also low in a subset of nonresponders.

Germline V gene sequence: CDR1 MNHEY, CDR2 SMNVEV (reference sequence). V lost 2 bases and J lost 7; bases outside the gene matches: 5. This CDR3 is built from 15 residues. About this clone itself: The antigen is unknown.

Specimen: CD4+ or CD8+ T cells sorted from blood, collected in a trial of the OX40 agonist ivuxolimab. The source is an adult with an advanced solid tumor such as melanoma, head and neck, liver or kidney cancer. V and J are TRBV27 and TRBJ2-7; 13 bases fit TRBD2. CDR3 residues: CASSLTSGRAWEQYF. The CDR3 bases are TGTGCCAGCAGTTTAACTAGCGGGAGGGCCTGGGAGCAGTACTTC.